The 17 T cell receptor beta chains listed next were all sequenced from one sample in a study of T cells in Graves' hyperthyroidism and ophthalmopathy. Amplification targeted TCR beta CDR3 regions from RNA transcripts. With the HTBI primer set, the TCR CDR3 went through a first round of RT-PCR. One entry per CDR3 protein, called by TCRdb with MiXCR from the multiplex PCR reads. The sample shows 240,000 or so distinct CDR3 sequences, about 17% of them seen only once. Sequencing was performed on blood. The source is a young woman with Graves' ophthalmopathy.

This clonotype was counted at least ten times. The chain is built from TRBV11-2 and TRBJ1-1; tentative D call: TRBD1 (6 bases). CDR3 length: 15 residues. Germline V gene sequence: CDR1 SGHAT, CDR2 FQNNGV. V lost 2 bases and J lost 4, with 14 bases in between. CDR3 loop: CASSLSGAPVTEAFF. In nucleotides, the CDR3 is TGTGCCAGCAGCTTATCAGGGGCCCCTGTCACTGAAGCTTTCTTT.

This clonotype was detected many times. The V call is TRBV28, the J call TRBJ2-1; TRBD2 matches 9 bases. V lost 4 bases and J lost 9; bases outside the gene matches: 10. Germline V gives CDR1 MDHEN, CDR2 SYDVKM. The CDR3 contains 15 residues. The CDR3 DNA reads as TGTGCCAGCAGTTCCCCTTTAGCGGGAGCGAGTGAGCAGTTCTTC. The encoded protein is CASSSPLAGASEQFF.

This clonotype was detected ten times or more. In DNA form, the CDR3 reads TGTGCCAGCAGCTTAGAATTGGGCGGGAGGGGTAATGAGCAGTTCTTC. It encodes CASSLELGGRGNEQFF. The chain couples TRBV11-2 to TRBJ2-1; 9 nucleotides line up with TRBD2. The germline V gene has CDR1 SGHAT and CDR2 FQNNGV. The CDR3 loop spans 16 amino acids. Germline trimming cut 0 bases from V and 7 bases from J; bases unmatched to any gene: 7.

This clonotype was detected many times. The CDR3 sequence: CASRQSGGGVEQFF. Here the CDR3 DNA reads TGTGCCAGCAGGCAAAGCGGGGGGGGGGTTGAGCAGTTCTTC. This chain uses TRBV6-2 or TRBV6-3 with TRBJ2-1; 10 positions agree with TRBD2. Losses at the gene ends were 6 bases for V and 9 bases for J; bases not matched to a gene: 8. The length of the CDR3 is 14 residues. CDR1 MNHEY and CDR2 SVGEGT come from the germline V gene.

At least ten counts were recorded for this clonotype. The chain carries TRBV7-3 and TRBJ2-1; 9 bases are a match to TRBD2. Germline values: CDR1 SGHTA, CDR2 FQGTGA. The CDR3 extends over 16 amino acids. Trimming at V came to 7 bases and at J to 1 base, leaving 8 bases not matched to a gene. CDR3 in DNA: TGTGCCAGCACCTCCGTTGGACTAGCGTCCTACAATGAGCAGTTCTTC. Translated: CASTSVGLASYNEQFF.

This clonotype was recorded at least ten times. The genes are TRBV27 and TRBJ2-7; 7 bases fit TRBD1. J was trimmed by 3 bases and V by 4 bases; bases with no gene match: 9. The germline V gene has CDR1 MNHEY and CDR2 SMNVEV (reference sequence). The CDR3 is 15 residues long. In DNA, the CDR3 is TGTGCCAGCAGTTCCCCCCGGACAGGTGTCTACGAGCAGTACTTC. Residues: CASSSPRTGVYEQYF.

This clonotype was picked up many times. The chain uses TRBV5-5 and TRBJ1-4; 9 bases are a match to TRBD1. Trimming took 4 bases from V and 7 from J; bases not matched to a gene: 8. Looked up from germline, CDR1 is SGHKS and CDR2 is YYEKEE (reference sequence). The CDR3 runs 15 residues. CDR3 sequence reads: CASSVPGQGREKLFF. CDR3 nucleotides: TGTGCCAGCAGCGTACCGGGACAGGGACGTGAAAAACTGTTTTTT. Looking up the rest from reference TRBV5-5 and TRBJ1-4 gives the full variable domain: DAGVTQSPTHLIKTRGQQVTLRCSPISGHKSVSWYQQVLGQGPQFIFQYYEKEERGRGNFPDRFSARQFPNYSSELNVNALLLGDSALYLCASSVPGQGREKLFFGSGTQLSVL.

This clonotype is a singleton in its sample. This chain links TRBV9 with TRBJ2-5; either TRBD1 or TRBD2 may fit D (6 bases each). The CDR3 sequence is 17 residues long. V lost 4 bases and J 2 bases, leaving 21 bases between the germline ends. Per the germline V gene, CDR1 is SGDLS and CDR2 is YYNGEE. Here the CDR3 reads CASSTRKVGGIQETQYF. CDR3 sequence (DNA): TGTGCCAGCAGCACCCGGAAGGTAGGGGGGATTCAAGAGACCCAGTACTTC.

This clonotype was detected ten times or more. This chain joins TRBV28 and TRBJ1-2; 8 nucleotides align to TRBD1. The germline gives CDR1 MDHEN, CDR2 SYDVKM. The CDR3 is made up of 16 amino acids. V gave up 7 bases and J gave up 4 bases; unmatched junction bases: 14. In DNA, the CDR3 is TGTGCCAGCAACGGTAGGGACAGGTCCATCCCCTATGGCTACACCTTC. This codes for CASNGRDRSIPYGYTF.

Of note for this clonotype: A much larger clone differs by one base, so this may be a read error. The genes are TRBV11-3 and TRBJ2-7; 9 bases are shared with TRBD2. Germline-derived CDR1 and CDR2 are SGHNT and YENEEA. This CDR3 has 15 amino acids. The CDR3 reads CASSLASGASCEQYF. The CDR3 DNA follows: TGTGCCAGCAGCTTGGCTAGCGGGGCCTCCTGCGAGCAGTACTTC.

This clonotype was detected many times. V is TRBV29-1 and J is TRBJ2-3, with 7 bases matching TRBD2. J was trimmed by 3 bases and V by 4 bases; bases with no gene match: 4. The V gene's germline CDR1 is SQVTM and CDR2 ANQGSEA. The CDR3 is 13 amino acids. The CDR3 DNA is TGCAGCGTTGGGGGGGGAGCTACAGATACGCAGTATTTT. As protein: CSVGGGATDTQYF.

The sample holds many counts of this clonotype. The chain couples TRBV6-1 to TRBJ1-2, with no clear D. Germline CDR1 is MNHNS and CDR2 is SASEGT. Trimming removed 4 bases at V and 0 bases at J, with 6 bases between. This CDR3 has 13 amino acids. The CDR3 DNA sequence: TGTGCCAGCAGTGTCGGAGCTAACTATGGCTACACCTTC. Translating gives CASSVGANYGYTF.

This clonotype was seen repeatedly, ten times or more. The V and J genes are TRBV7-9 and TRBJ2-3, with TRBD2 matching over 12 bases. Trimming cost V 4 bases and J 0 bases; bases outside gene matches: 20. From germline, CDR1 is SEHNR and CDR2 FQNEAQ (reference sequence). The CDR3 has 22 residues. The CDR3 is CASSSWGDLAGGSFSSTDTQYF. CDR3 DNA: TGTGCCAGCAGCTCCTGGGGGGACCTAGCGGGGGGGTCCTTCTCTAGCACAGATACGCAGTATTTT.

This clonotype was recorded a few times. This chain links TRBV2 with TRBJ1-1; unclear D gene. The ends were cut back, 6 bases at V and 4 bases at J, with 15 bases in the middle. This CDR3 comprises 14 residues. The germline gives CDR1 SNHLY, CDR2 FYNNEI. The CDR3 spells CASRGGETTTEAFF. CDR3 nucleotide sequence: TGTGCCAGCAGGGGTGGGGAAACGACCACTGAAGCTTTCTTT.

This clonotype was detected many times. V usage is TRBV12-3 or TRBV12-4 and J usage is TRBJ1-6; no definite D call. The CDR3 has 14 residues. V shed 7 bases and J shed 0 bases, with 7 bases lying between them. The CDR3, as DNA: TGTGCCAGCACTTTGAGCTCCTATAATTCACCCCTCCACTTT. Translating gives CASTLSSYNSPLHF.

The table lists this clonotype with many counts. The V and J genes are TRBV5-4 and TRBJ2-1; TRBD1 aligns across 7 bases. CDR3 length equals 16 residues. Germline assignment: CDR1 SGHNT and CDR2 YYREEE (reference sequence). The ends lost 5 bases at V and 0 bases at J; junction bases unmatched: 8. CDR3 coding DNA: TGTGCCAGCAGACCCTCACGGGACAGCTCCTACAATGAGCAGTTCTTC. Its translation: CASRPSRDSSYNEQFF.

This clonotype was seen only a few times. This chain links TRBV7-6 with TRBJ1-2; D is possibly TRBD1 (6 bases). The germline CDR1 and CDR2 sequences are SGHVS and FNYEAQ. V was trimmed by 1 base and J by 13 bases, leaving 10 bases between them. The CDR3 is 11 amino acids. In nucleotides, the CDR3 is TGTGCCAGCAGCTTAGAGGGGGTAGTCACCTTC. Amino acid sequence: CASSLEGVVTF.